This passage covers 3 T cell receptor beta chains from one sample sequenced in a study of blood T cell repertoires in COVID-19. The repertoire was sequenced with immunoSEQ multiplex PCR; TCRdb's copy has only in-frame clones and lacks some. The sample carries some 260,000 clones, around 88% recorded once. Sequencing was done on a sample of peripheral blood. The receptors shown here come from a man of 80 years or more with acute or convalescent COVID-19.

This clone was seen a handful of times. V and J are TRBV10-3 and TRBJ2-7; TRBD2 agrees at 7 bases. Looked up from germline, CDR1 is ENHRY and CDR2 is SYGVKD. The ends lost 6 bases at V and 0 bases at J; junction bases unmatched: 8. This CDR3 is built from 15 residues. CDR3 nucleotide sequence: TGTGCCATCAGGGGGGAGCGGGGAAGCTCCTACGAGCAGTACTTC. This gives the protein CAIRGERGSSYEQYF.

This chain uses TRBV3-1 (or the pseudogene TRBV3-2) with TRBJ1-1; tentative D call: TRBD1 (5 bases). Trimming left V 7 bases short and J 0 bases short, with 12 bases between. Germline V gene data show CDR1 as LGHDT and CDR2 as YNNKEL (reference sequence). The CDR3 runs 14 residues. The CDR3 is CASNLGGVNTEAFF. The DNA of the CDR3 is TGTGCCAGCAACTTGGGGGGAGTGAACACTGAAGCTTTCTTT.

V and J are TRBV18 and TRBJ2-5; 7 nucleotides line up with TRBD2. The CDR3 length is 13 residues. The J segment lost 5 bases and the V segment lost 5 bases, leaving 5 bases of the junction unmatched. Germline V gene data show CDR1 as KGHSH and CDR2 as LQKENI. The CDR3 DNA reads TGTGCCAGCTCAGCGGGGGTTATTGAGACCCAGTACTTC. Its protein is CASSAGVIETQYF.